This TCR beta chain was recorded in a study of blood T cell repertoires in COVID-19. Study information: There were acute and convalescent COVID-19 samples, and they came from the United States, Italy and Spain.

Germline V gene data show CDR1 as SGHNT and CDR2 as YYREEE (reference sequence). CDR3 length: 15 residues. Trimming shortened V by 4 bases and J by 5 bases, and 15 bases separated the two germline ends. The repertoire was sequenced with immunoSEQ multiplex PCR; TCRdb's copy has only in-frame clones and lacks some. The sample contains around 290,000 clones, approximately 90% of which appear only once. The receptor comes from a man aged 40-49 years with acute or convalescent COVID-19. The chain couples TRBV5-4 to TRBJ2-2; D is possibly TRBD1 or TRBD2 (5 bases each). Specimen: peripheral blood. The CDR3 sequence is CASSLGRVGTGELFF. CDR3 nucleotides: TGTGCCAGCAGCCTGGGACGGGTTGGGACCGGGGAGCTGTTTTTT.